This TCR beta chain was identified during a study of shared clonotypes between healthy human individuals. Study-wide context: CD4 naive and CD4 memory each took three plates per donor, while CD8 naive took two and CD8 memory one.

Looked up from germline, CDR1 is SGDLS and CDR2 is YYNGEE. Deletions cut 0 bases from V and 5 bases from J, with 14 bases between. CDR3 length: 15 amino acids. Original processing methods: Filtering of immunoSEQ junctional sequences could not match full-length read filtering. Repertoires were generated with immunoSEQ multiplex PCR, while TCRdb's copy carries only in-frame clones and drops some. Clone size and V and J calls were adopted from that table, with D and trimming inferred from the DNA. This sample has roughly 2,500,000 clones, with roughly 93% found just once. The TCR comes from a man aged 18 to 35 in good health. Some clones in this sample may be carry-over from other donors' samples. The sequenced sample consisted of naive CD4+ T cells from PBMCs. Documented subset: CD45RA+ positively selected. The rearrangement uses TRBV9 and TRBJ2-5, with D possibly TRBD1 on 6 matching bases. CDR3: CASSVEVRGGETQYF. DNA for the CDR3: TGTGCCAGCAGCGTAGAGGTCAGGGGCGGGGAGACCCAGTACTTC.